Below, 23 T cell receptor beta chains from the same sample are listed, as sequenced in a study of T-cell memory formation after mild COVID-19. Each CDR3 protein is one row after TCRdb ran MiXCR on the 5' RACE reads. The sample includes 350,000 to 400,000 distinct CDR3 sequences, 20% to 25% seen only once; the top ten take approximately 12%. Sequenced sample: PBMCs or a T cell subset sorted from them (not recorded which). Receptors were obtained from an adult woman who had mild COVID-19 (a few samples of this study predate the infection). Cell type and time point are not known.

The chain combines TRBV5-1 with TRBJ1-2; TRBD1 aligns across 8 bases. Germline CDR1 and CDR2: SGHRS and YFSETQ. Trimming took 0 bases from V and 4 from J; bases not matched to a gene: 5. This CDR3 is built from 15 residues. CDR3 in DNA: TGCGCCAGCAGCTTGGGGACAGGGCTGGGCTATGGCTACACCTTC. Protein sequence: CASSLGTGLGYGYTF.

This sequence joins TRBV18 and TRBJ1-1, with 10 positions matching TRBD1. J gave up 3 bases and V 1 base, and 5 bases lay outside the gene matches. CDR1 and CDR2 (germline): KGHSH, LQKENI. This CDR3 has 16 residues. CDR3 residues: CASSPRQGAGDTEAFF. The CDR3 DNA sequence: TGTGCCAGCTCACCACGACAGGGGGCGGGGGACACTGAAGCTTTCTTT.

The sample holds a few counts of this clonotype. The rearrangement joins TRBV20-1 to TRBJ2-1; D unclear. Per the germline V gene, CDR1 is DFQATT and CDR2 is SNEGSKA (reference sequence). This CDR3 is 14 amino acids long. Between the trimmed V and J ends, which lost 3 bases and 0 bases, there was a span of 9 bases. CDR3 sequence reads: CSASEASSYNEQFF. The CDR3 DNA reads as TGCAGTGCTAGTGAAGCGAGCTCCTACAATGAGCAGTTCTTC.

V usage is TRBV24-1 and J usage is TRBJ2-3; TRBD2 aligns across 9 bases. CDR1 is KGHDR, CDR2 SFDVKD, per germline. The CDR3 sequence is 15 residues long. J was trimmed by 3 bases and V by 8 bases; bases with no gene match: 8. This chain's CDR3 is CATMGSGSSTDTQYF. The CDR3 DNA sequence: TGTGCCACCATGGGTAGCGGGAGTTCGACAGATACGCAGTATTTT.

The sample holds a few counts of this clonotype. The CDR3 DNA reads TGCAGTGCTAGAGAATCAGGGAACTATGGCTACACCTTC. Its translation: CSARESGNYGYTF. This chain joins TRBV20-1 and TRBJ1-2; D is perhaps TRBD1 (5 bases). Germline CDR1 and CDR2: DFQATT and SNEGSKA (reference sequence). The length of the CDR3 is 13 residues. The germline V and J ends were trimmed by 0 bases and 2 bases, with 7 bases remaining between them.

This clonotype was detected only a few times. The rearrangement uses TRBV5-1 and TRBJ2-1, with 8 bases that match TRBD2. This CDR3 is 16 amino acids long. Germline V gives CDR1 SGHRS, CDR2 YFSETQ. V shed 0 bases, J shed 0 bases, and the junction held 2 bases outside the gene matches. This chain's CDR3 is CASSLVSGVSYNEQFF. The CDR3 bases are TGCGCCAGCAGCTTGGTTAGCGGGGTCTCCTACAATGAGCAGTTCTTC. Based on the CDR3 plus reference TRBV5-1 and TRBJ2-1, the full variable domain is KAGVTQTPRYLIKTRGQQVTLSCSPISGHRSVSWYQQTPGQGLQFLFEYFSETQRNKGNFPGRFSGRQFSNSRSEMNVSTLELGDSALYLCASSLVSGVSYNEQFFGPGTRLTVL.

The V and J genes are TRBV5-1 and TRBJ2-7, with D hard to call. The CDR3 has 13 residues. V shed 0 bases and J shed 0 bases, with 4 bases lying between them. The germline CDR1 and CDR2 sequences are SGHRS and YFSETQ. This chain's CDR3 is CASSLVDSYEQYF. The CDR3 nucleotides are TGCGCCAGCAGCTTGGTCGACTCCTACGAGCAGTACTTC. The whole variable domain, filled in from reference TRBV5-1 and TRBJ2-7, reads KAGVTQTPRYLIKTRGQQVTLSCSPISGHRSVSWYQQTPGQGLQFLFEYFSETQRNKGNFPGRFSGRQFSNSRSEMNVSTLELGDSALYLCASSLVDSYEQYFGPGTRLTVT.

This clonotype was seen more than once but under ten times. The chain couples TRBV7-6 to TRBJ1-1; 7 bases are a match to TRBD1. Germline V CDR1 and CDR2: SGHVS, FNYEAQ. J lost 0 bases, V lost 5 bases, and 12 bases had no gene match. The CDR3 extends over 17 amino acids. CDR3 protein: CASSPRQGFLMNTEAFF. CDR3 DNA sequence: TGTGCCAGCAGCCCCCGACAGGGTTTCCTAATGAACACTGAAGCTTTCTTT.

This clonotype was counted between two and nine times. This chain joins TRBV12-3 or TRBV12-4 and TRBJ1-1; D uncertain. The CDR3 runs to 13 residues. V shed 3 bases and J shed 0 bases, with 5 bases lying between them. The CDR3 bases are TGTGCCAGCAGTTTCGCTTTGAACACTGAAGCTTTCTTT. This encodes CASSFALNTEAFF.

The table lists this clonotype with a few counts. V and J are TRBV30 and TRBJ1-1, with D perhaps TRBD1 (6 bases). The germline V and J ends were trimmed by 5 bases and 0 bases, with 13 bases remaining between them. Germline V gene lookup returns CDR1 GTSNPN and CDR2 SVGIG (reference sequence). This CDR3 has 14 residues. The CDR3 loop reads CAWGKGVMNTEAFF. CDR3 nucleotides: TGTGCCTGGGGGAAGGGGGTCATGAACACTGAAGCTTTCTTT.

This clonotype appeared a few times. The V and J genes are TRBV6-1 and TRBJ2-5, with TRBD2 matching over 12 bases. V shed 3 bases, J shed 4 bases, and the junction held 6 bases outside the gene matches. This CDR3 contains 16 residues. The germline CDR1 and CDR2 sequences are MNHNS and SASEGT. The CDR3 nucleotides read TGTGCCAGCAGTGATGCTAGCGGGGGGGTAGGAGAGACCCAGTACTTC. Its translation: CASSDASGGVGETQYF.

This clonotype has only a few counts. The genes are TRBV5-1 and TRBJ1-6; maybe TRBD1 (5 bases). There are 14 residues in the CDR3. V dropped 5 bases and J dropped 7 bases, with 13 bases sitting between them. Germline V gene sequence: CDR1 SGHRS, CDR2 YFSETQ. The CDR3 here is CASSREGDNSPLHF. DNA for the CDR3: TGCGCCAGCAGTCGGGAAGGGGACAATTCACCCCTCCACTTT.

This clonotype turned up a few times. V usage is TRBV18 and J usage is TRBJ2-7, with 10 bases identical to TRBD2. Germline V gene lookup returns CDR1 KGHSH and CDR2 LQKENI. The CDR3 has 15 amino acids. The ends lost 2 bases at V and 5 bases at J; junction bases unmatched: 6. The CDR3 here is CASSPGASGSHEQYF. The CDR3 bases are TGTGCCAGCTCACCAGGGGCTAGCGGGAGCCACGAGCAGTACTTC.

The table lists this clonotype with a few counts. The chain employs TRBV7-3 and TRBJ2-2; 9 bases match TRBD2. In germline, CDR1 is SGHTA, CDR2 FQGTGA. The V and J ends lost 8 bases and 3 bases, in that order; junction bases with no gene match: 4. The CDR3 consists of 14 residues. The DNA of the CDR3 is TGTGCCAGCGCTAGCGGGATAGACACCGGGGAGCTGTTTTTT. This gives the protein CASASGIDTGELFF.

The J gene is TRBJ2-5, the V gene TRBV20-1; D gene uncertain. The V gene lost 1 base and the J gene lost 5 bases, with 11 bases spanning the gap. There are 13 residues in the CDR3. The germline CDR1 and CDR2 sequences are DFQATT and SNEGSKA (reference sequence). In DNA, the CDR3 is TGCAGTGCTAGAGGTTCTCTAGGGGAGACCCAGTACTTC. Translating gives CSARGSLGETQYF.

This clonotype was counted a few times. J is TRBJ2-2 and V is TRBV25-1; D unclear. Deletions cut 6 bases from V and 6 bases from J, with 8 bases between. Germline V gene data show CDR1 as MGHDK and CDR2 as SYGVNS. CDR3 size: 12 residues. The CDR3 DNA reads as TGTGCCAGCAGCAAGTGGGCCGGGGAGCTGTTTTTT. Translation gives CASSKWAGELFF.

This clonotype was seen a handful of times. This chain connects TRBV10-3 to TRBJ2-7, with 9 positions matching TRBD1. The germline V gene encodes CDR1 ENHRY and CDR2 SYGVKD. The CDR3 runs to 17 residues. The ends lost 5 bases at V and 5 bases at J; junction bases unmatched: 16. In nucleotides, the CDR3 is TGTGCCATCAGTACCCCCACTACGGGACAGGGATGGGACGAGCAGTACTTC. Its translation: CAISTPTTGQGWDEQYF.

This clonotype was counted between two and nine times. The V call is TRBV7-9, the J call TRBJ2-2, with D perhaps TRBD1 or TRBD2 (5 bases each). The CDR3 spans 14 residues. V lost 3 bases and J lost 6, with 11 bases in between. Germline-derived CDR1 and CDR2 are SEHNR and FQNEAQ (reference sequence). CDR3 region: CASSLGDVPGELFF. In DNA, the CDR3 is TGTGCCAGCAGCTTGGGGGACGTCCCCGGGGAGCTGTTTTTT.

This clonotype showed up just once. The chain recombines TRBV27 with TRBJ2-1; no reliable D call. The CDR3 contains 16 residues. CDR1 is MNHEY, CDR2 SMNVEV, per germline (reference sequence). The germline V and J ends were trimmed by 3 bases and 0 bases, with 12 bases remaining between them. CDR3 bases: TGTGCCAGCAGTTTCGGCAGCCAGAGCTCCTACAATGAGCAGTTCTTC. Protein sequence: CASSFGSQSSYNEQFF.

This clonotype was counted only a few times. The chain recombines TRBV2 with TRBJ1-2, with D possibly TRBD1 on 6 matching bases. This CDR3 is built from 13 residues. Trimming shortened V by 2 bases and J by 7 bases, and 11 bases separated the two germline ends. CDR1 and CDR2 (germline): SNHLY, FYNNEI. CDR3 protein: CASSESRGLGYTF. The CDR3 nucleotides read TGTGCCAGCAGTGAATCCCGGGGGCTTGGCTACACCTTC. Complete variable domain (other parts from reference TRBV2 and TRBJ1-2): EPEVTQTPSHQVTQMGQEVILRCVPISNHLYFYWYRQILGQKVEFLVSFYNNEISEKSEIFDDQFSVERPDGSNFTLKIRSTKLEDSAMYFCASSESRGLGYTFGSGTRLTVV.

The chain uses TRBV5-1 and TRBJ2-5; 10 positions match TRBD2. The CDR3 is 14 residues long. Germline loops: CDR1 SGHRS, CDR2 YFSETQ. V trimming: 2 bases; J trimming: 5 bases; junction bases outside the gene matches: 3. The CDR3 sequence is CASSFSGRRETQYF. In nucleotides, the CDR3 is TGCGCCAGCAGCTTTAGCGGGAGGAGGGAGACCCAGTACTTC.

In nucleotides, the CDR3 is TGCAGTGCTAGATCCGGGACAGGAACTTACAATGAGCAGTTCTTC. It encodes CSARSGTGTYNEQFF. The chain combines TRBV20-1 with TRBJ2-1; 8 bases are a match to TRBD1. V lost 2 bases, J lost 4 bases, and 7 bases stayed unmatched. Germline CDR1 and CDR2: DFQATT and SNEGSKA (reference sequence). There are 15 residues in the CDR3.

CDR3 region: CASSPRDGSSYEQYF. In nucleotides, the CDR3 is TGTGCCAGCAGCCCACGGGACGGGAGCTCCTACGAGCAGTACTTC. V usage is TRBV7-9 and J usage is TRBJ2-7; a weak D match, TRBD2 (6 bases). The CDR3 length is 15 residues. V lost 5 bases, J lost 0 bases, and 14 bases lay in between. CDR1 and CDR2 from the germline V gene are SEHNR and FQNEAQ (reference sequence).